This entry lists 25 T cell receptor beta chains sequenced from one sample in a study of human T cells and chemical hapten exposure. As to time point: patch test 3, about 24 weeks after DPC sensitization. Indicated treatment: therapeutic diphenylcyclopropenone sensitization with weekly scalp DPC. TCRdb redid the calling of the RACE reads with MiXCR, one entry per CDR3 protein. The repertoire has roughly 84,000 distinct CDR3 sequences, about a tenth of them found once; the top ten carry approximately 3.7%. Material: whole blood, obtained in connection with sensitization to the hapten diphenylcyclopropenone (DPC). These TCRs come from a woman aged 50 to 60 with alopecia areata. Some clones in this sample may be carry-over from other donors' samples.

The genes are TRBV6-2 or TRBV6-3 and TRBJ2-3; D is ambiguous. CDR1 is MNHEY, CDR2 SVGEGT, per germline. The length of the CDR3 is 13 residues. Trimming shortened V by 6 bases and J by 1 base, and 8 bases separated the two germline ends. The CDR3 DNA sequence: TGTGCCAGCAGATCGACGGGCACAGATACGCAGTATTTT. This gives the protein CASRSTGTDTQYF.

This clonotype was seen at least ten times. V and J are TRBV6-5 and TRBJ2-6, with 8 bases fitting TRBD1. The CDR3 has 14 amino acids. Trimming removed 6 bases from V and 2 bases from J; junction bases left unmatched: 0. The germline CDR1 and CDR2 sequences are MNHEY and SVGAGI. The CDR3 sequence: CASRDRAGANVLTF. The CDR3 nucleotides are TGTGCCAGCAGGGACAGGGCTGGGGCCAACGTCCTGACTTTC.

The chain uses TRBV27 and TRBJ2-7; 8 bases are shared with TRBD2. CDR1 is MNHEY and CDR2 is SMNVEV in the germline V gene (reference sequence). The CDR3 covers 13 residues. V was pared by 6 bases and J by 4 bases, with 5 bases of the junction left unmatched. The CDR3: CASRTSATYEQYF. Written as DNA, the CDR3 is TGTGCCAGCAGGACTAGCGCCACGTACGAGCAGTACTTC.

J is TRBJ2-2 and V is TRBV5-6; TRBD2 agrees at 10 bases. CDR1 and CDR2 from the germline V gene are SGHDT and YYEEEE. V lost 1 base and J lost 6; bases outside the gene matches: 6. CDR3 length: 16 residues. The CDR3 region is CASSLLPLAGAGELFF. In DNA form, the CDR3 reads TGTGCCAGCAGCTTGCTACCTCTAGCGGGAGCCGGGGAGCTGTTTTTT.

In its sample, this clonotype was seen many times. The rearrangement links TRBV12-3 or TRBV12-4 to TRBJ1-4, with D perhaps TRBD1 (6 bases). There are 14 residues in the CDR3. The V end was cut by 1 base, the J end by 6 bases, with 9 bases between. In DNA, the CDR3 is TGTGCCAGCAGTTTAGACAGGGCGGATGAAAAACTGTTTTTT. Its protein is CASSLDRADEKLFF.

As concerns this clonotype: A much larger clone sits a single nucleotide away, making a read error possible. The V call is TRBV4-3, the J call TRBJ2-1; the match to TRBD2 covers 11 bases. CDR1 is LGHNA and CDR2 is YSLEER in the germline V gene. The CDR3 covers 16 residues. V was pared by 7 bases and J by 8 bases, with 13 bases of the junction left unmatched. CDR3 loop: CASNPKLAGEGDEQFF. CDR3 nucleotides: TGCGCCAGCAACCCCAAACTAGCGGGAGAGGGCGATGAGCAGTTCTTC.

The CDR3 DNA reads as TGTGCCAGCAGCTACGGGACTGTCCCCAACAATGAGCAGTTCTTC. Amino acids: CASSYGTVPNNEQFF. The gene calls are TRBV5-5 and TRBJ2-1; tentatively, D is TRBD2 (6 bases). The germline CDR1 and CDR2 sequences are SGHKS and YYEKEE (reference sequence). The CDR3 runs to 15 residues. The ends were cut back, 3 bases at V and 5 bases at J, with 15 bases in the middle.

The table lists this clonotype with a few counts. CDR3 sequence reads: CASSLVGWSGFSYNEQFF. The DNA of the CDR3 is TGTGCCAGCAGCTTAGTAGGGTGGAGCGGGTTCTCCTACAATGAGCAGTTCTTC. The chain employs TRBV5-6 and TRBJ2-1; D possibly corresponds to TRBD2 (6 bases). There are 18 residues in the CDR3. The germline CDR1 and CDR2 sequences are SGHDT and YYEEEE. V lost 2 bases, J lost 0 bases, and 18 bases lay in between.

This clonotype showed up many times. The V call is TRBV6-1, the J call TRBJ2-7, with TRBD1 matching 7 bases. J lost 3 bases, V lost 7 bases, and 9 bases had no gene match. Germline V gene data show CDR1 as MNHNS and CDR2 as SASEGT. This CDR3 is built from 14 residues. This chain's CDR3 is CASNRQGTNYEQYF. CDR3 sequence (DNA): TGTGCCAGCAATCGACAGGGAACGAACTACGAGCAGTACTTC.

This clonotype occurred a few times. The chain joins TRBV5-8 to TRBJ2-3; D is perhaps TRBD2 (5 bases). CDR1 is SGHTS and CDR2 is YDEGEE in the germline V gene. The CDR3 loop spans 14 amino acids. V lost 7 bases and J lost 3, with 15 bases in between. CDR3 protein: CASGFRSGTDTQYF. Written as DNA, the CDR3 is TGTGCCAGCGGTTTCCGGTCGGGGACAGATACGCAGTATTTT.

A few counts support this clonotype. The chain carries TRBV5-1 and TRBJ1-2, with 9 nucleotides matching TRBD1. The ends lost 0 bases at V and 1 base at J; junction bases unmatched: 4. This CDR3 contains 16 residues. Germline loops: CDR1 SGHRS, CDR2 YFSETQ. The CDR3 here is CASSLVGTGLNYGYTF. The DNA of the CDR3 is TGCGCCAGCAGCTTGGTCGGGACAGGGCTTAACTATGGCTACACCTTC.

The chain joins TRBV5-1 to TRBJ2-1; D gene ambiguous. The CDR3 covers 13 residues. CDR1 is SGHRS and CDR2 is YFSETQ in the germline V gene. V gave up 6 bases and J gave up 5 bases, with 12 bases separating them. CDR3 DNA sequence: TGCGCCAGCACCTTCATGGGGAACAATGAGCAGTTCTTC. Translating gives CASTFMGNNEQFF.

This clonotype has a count of ten or more. This chain links TRBV7-2 with TRBJ2-1; 9 bases line up with TRBD1. V lost 2 bases to trimming and J lost 7 bases; unmatched junction nucleotides: 12. This CDR3 is 17 amino acids long. Germline CDR1 reads SGHTA; CDR2 reads FQGNSA. CDR3 bases: TGTGCCAGCAGCTTAAGGTTCCGGGACAGGGCTCAAAATGAGCAGTTCTTC. This sequence encodes CASSLRFRDRAQNEQFF. The full variable domain, in which reference TRBV7-2 and TRBJ2-1 provide the parts outside the CDR3, is GAGVSQSPSNKVTEKGKDVELRCDPISGHTALYWYRQSLGQGLEFLIYFQGNSAPDKSGLPSDRFSAERTGGSVSTLTIQRTQQEDSAVYLCASSLRFRDRAQNEQFFGPGTRLTVL.

This clonotype was recorded many times. This chain joins TRBV12-3 or TRBV12-4 and TRBJ2-5; tentatively, D is TRBD1 or TRBD2 (6 bases each). The CDR3 extends over 13 amino acids. Trimming left V 11 bases short and J 6 bases short, with 19 bases between. As DNA, the CDR3 is TGTGCCTCAAATGGAGGGGGGCGAAAGACCCAGTACTTC. Residues: CASNGGGRKTQYF.

This chain joins TRBV7-2 and TRBJ2-1; possibly TRBD2 for D (6 bases). The CDR3 totals 14 residues. CDR1 SGHTA and CDR2 FQGNSA come from the germline V gene. With 3 bases removed from V and 7 bases from J, the gap between germline ends came to 13 bases. CDR3 loop: CASSLRDPRNEQFF. The CDR3 region has the DNA TGTGCCAGCAGCTTGCGGGACCCTCGTAATGAGCAGTTCTTC.

The V gene is TRBV7-9, the J gene TRBJ2-7, with D uncertain. Deletions cut 6 bases from V and 5 bases from J, with 14 bases between. Per germline, CDR1 SEHNR and CDR2 FQNEAQ (reference sequence). This CDR3 comprises 13 residues. This CDR3 reads CASSPPSAHEQYF. CDR3 DNA: TGTGCCAGCAGTCCCCCGTCGGCCCACGAGCAGTACTTC. The whole variable domain, remainder taken from reference TRBV7-9 and TRBJ2-7, is DTGVSQNPRHKITKRGQNVTFRCDPISEHNRLYWYRQTLGQGPEFLTYFQNEAQLEKSRLLSDRFSAERPKGSFSTLEIQRTEQGDSAMYLCASSPPSAHEQYFGPGTRLTVT.

This clonotype was observed a handful of times. This rearrangement joins TRBV7-9 to TRBJ2-2; no clear D. CDR1 is SEHNR, CDR2 FQNEAQ, per germline (reference sequence). V lost 3 bases and J lost 7, with 15 bases in between. This CDR3 contains 15 residues. CDR3 sequence (DNA): TGTGCCAGCAGCTTCGATCTAGGGATGAGCGGGGAGCTGTTTTTT. Protein sequence: CASSFDLGMSGELFF. The variable domain in full, with the rest retrieved from reference TRBV7-9 and TRBJ2-2, is DTGVSQNPRHKITKRGQNVTFRCDPISEHNRLYWYRQTLGQGPEFLTYFQNEAQLEKSRLLSDRFSAERPKGSFSTLEIQRTEQGDSAMYLCASSFDLGMSGELFFGEGSRLTVL.

Many counts were recorded for this clonotype. V and J are TRBV29-1 and TRBJ1-1; D is ambiguous. Germline V lookup: CDR1 SQVTM, CDR2 ANQGSEA. Trimming shortened V by 4 bases and J by 5 bases, and 11 bases separated the two germline ends. The length of the CDR3 is 12 residues. The CDR3 spells CSVGTMGTEAFF. The CDR3 DNA reads TGCAGCGTTGGGACGATGGGGACTGAAGCTTTCTTT. Full variable domain (remainder filled in from reference TRBV29-1 and TRBJ1-1): SAVISQKPSRDICQRGTSLTIQCQVDSQVTMMFWYRQQPGQSLTLIATANQGSEATYESGFVIDKFPISRPNLTFSTLTVSNMSPEDSSIYLCSVGTMGTEAFFGQGTRLTVV.

V is TRBV7-2 and J is TRBJ1-5; D perhaps matches TRBD1 (6 bases). The CDR3 extends over 15 amino acids. Germline V lookup: CDR1 SGHTA, CDR2 FQGNSA. The V gene lost 5 bases and the J gene lost 3 bases, with 14 bases spanning the gap. The CDR3: CASSPRDIDNQPQHF. The CDR3 DNA sequence: TGTGCCAGCAGCCCGAGGGACATTGACAATCAGCCCCAGCATTTT.

This clonotype was observed a handful of times. J is TRBJ2-7 and V is TRBV4-3; TRBD1 or TRBD2 may be the D gene (5 bases each). The V end lost 4 bases, the J end lost 5 bases, and 12 bases lay between the germline ends. From germline, CDR1 is LGHNA and CDR2 YSLEER. This CDR3 is 13 amino acids long. The chain's CDR3 is CASSPSGLNEQYF. The CDR3 DNA follows: TGCGCCAGCAGCCCCTCGGGGCTCAACGAGCAGTACTTC.

This clonotype has only a few counts. The rearrangement uses TRBV12-3 or TRBV12-4 and TRBJ2-3; tentatively, D is TRBD1 or TRBD2 (7 bases each). Trimming took 6 bases from V and 0 from J, leaving 19 bases between them. The CDR3 is 17 residues long. The CDR3 sequence: CASSRGGGSLSTDTQYF. The CDR3 DNA is TGTGCCAGCAGCCGAGGGGGCGGGAGTCTCAGCACAGATACGCAGTATTTT.

Concerning this clonotype itself: This may arise from a read error, as a much more abundant clone is one base away. The rearrangement uses TRBV7-8 and TRBJ1-3, with 9 nucleotides matching TRBD1. Germline V gives CDR1 SGHVS, CDR2 FQNEAQ. The CDR3 length is 14 residues. CDR3 in amino acids: CTSSLGTGGNTIYF. The CDR3 coding sequence is TGTACCAGCAGCTTAGGGACAGGGGGAAACACCATATATTTT.

This clonotype was picked up a small number of times. The chain is built from TRBV12-3 or TRBV12-4 and TRBJ1-6; the D is unclear. This CDR3 has 13 amino acids. V shed 2 bases and J shed 14 bases, with 13 bases lying between them. CDR3 amino acids: CASSLSLRGTLHF. The CDR3 nucleotides are TGTGCCAGCAGTTTAAGCCTCCGGGGAACCCTCCACTTT.

With regard to this clonotype: A much larger clone is a single base away; this may be a read error. The J gene is TRBJ2-3, the V gene TRBV18; 7 nucleotides match TRBD1. Germline CDR1 KGHSH, CDR2 LQKENI. CDR3 length: 15 residues. As DNA, the CDR3 is TGTGCCAGCTCACCGCGACAGGGAGCGGCAGATACGCGGTATTTT. It encodes CASSPRQGAADTRYF.

This clonotype was seen many times. This chain links TRBV20-1 with TRBJ2-3; 8 nucleotides align to TRBD2. The CDR3 has 15 residues. Trimming cost V 6 bases and J 2 bases; bases outside gene matches: 10. Germline V CDR1 and CDR2: DFQATT, SNEGSKA (reference sequence). CDR3: CSAPGVAGITDTQYF. In DNA form, the CDR3 reads TGCAGTGCCCCTGGGGTAGCGGGGATCACAGATACGCAGTATTTT.